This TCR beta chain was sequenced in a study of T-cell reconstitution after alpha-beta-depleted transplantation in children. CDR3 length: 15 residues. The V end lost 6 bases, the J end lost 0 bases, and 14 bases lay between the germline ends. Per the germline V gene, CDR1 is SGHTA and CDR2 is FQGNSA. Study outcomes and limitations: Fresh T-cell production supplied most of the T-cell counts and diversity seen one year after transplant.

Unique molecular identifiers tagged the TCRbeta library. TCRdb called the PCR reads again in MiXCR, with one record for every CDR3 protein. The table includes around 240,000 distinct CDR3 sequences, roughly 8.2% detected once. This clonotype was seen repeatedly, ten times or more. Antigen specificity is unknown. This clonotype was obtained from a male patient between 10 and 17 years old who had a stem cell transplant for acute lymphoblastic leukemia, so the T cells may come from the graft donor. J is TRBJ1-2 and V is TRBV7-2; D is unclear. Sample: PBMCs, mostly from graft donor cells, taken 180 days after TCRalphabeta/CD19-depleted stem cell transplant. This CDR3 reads CASREDGSPNYGYTF. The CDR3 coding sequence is TGTGCCAGCAGAGAGGACGGTAGTCCTAACTATGGCTACACCTTC.